The 5 T cell receptor beta chains given below trace back to one sample, sequenced in a study of CD8 T cells in ankylosing spondylitis. TCRdb called the 5' RACE reads again in MiXCR, with one record for every CDR3 protein. There are some 70,000 distinct CDR3 sequences in the sample; under 5.5% occur only once, and approximately 2.1% lies in the top ten. Sequencing input: blood, either unsorted or a sorted T cell fraction (not recorded which). All receptors derive from a male donor with ankylosing spondylitis or in good health (not recorded which).

In its sample, this clonotype was seen many times. V and J are TRBV20-1 and TRBJ2-2; possible D gene TRBD1, 6 bases. Germline V CDR1 and CDR2: DFQATT, SNEGSKA (reference sequence). Trimming cost V 6 bases and J 0 bases, with 8 bases left between them. The CDR3 is 13 amino acids. CDR3 in DNA: TGCAGTGCAGGGACACCGAACACCGGGGAGCTGTTTTTT. It translates to CSAGTPNTGELFF.

This clonotype was counted ten times or more. The chain uses TRBV4-3 and TRBJ1-2; the D gene is possibly TRBD1 (5 bases). The CDR3 runs to 13 residues. Germline values: CDR1 LGHNA, CDR2 YSLEER. V was trimmed by 4 bases and J by 6 bases, leaving 12 bases between them. The chain's CDR3 is CASSRQQDDGYTF. In DNA, the CDR3 is TGCGCCAGCAGCCGACAACAGGACGATGGCTACACCTTC.

This clonotype was observed at least ten times. The chain links TRBV6-1 to TRBJ2-2, with 8 bases matching TRBD2. After removal of 4 bases from V and 5 bases from J, the junction contained 6 bases not matched to a gene. The length of the CDR3 is 15 residues. In germline, CDR1 is MNHNS, CDR2 SASEGT. Here the CDR3 DNA reads TGTGCCAGCAGTGCGGGTAGCGGGGATACCGGGGAGCTGTTTTTT. Amino acid sequence: CASSAGSGDTGELFF.

This clonotype appeared many times. The chain carries TRBV20-1 and TRBJ2-5, with D possibly TRBD2 on 6 matching bases. The germline CDR1 and CDR2 sequences are DFQATT and SNEGSKA (reference sequence). This CDR3 is built from 12 residues. V gave up 5 bases and J gave up 5 bases, with 12 bases separating them. CDR3 in amino acids: CSAPGLLETQYF. CDR3 coding DNA: TGCAGTGCTCCGGGACTGCTGGAGACCCAGTACTTC.

The table lists this clonotype with many counts. The V and J genes are TRBV7-8 and TRBJ2-7; D gene ambiguous. The CDR3 runs to 14 residues. Germline lookup yields CDR1 SGHVS and CDR2 FQNEAQ. Trimming left V 3 bases short and J 3 bases short, with 12 bases between. CDR3 DNA sequence: TGTGCCAGCAGCTTTAATTCCGACGGCTACGAGCAGTACTTC. Translation gives CASSFNSDGYEQYF.